Below, one T cell receptor (beta chain) is given with its context. Its antigen remains undetermined. No much larger clone exists at a distance of one base, and base qualities are not known. PBMCs were isolated by Ficoll-Paque density gradient centrifugation. V sheds 3 bases and J sheds 3 bases, leaving 10 bases between their ends. Reading from cysteine to phenylalanine, the CDR3 counts 14 amino acids. The sequence is cut down to CDR3 DNA, 42 bases in frame from base 1. The germline V gene (reference sequence) gives CDR1 as SEHNR and CDR2 as FQNEAQ. The data were produced on an Illumina NovaSeq 6000. cDNA libraries for TCRalpha and TCRbeta were prepared by 5'RACE using constant-segment primers, with sample barcodes and unique molecular identifiers added. RNA was extracted from every sample with Trizol reagent. Library amplification was performed in two PCR steps, and a second sample barcode and Illumina TruSeq adapters were introduced in the second step. The libraries were sequenced on an Illumina NovaSeq using 2 x 150 bp paired-end reads. In the original analysis: Demultiplexing of reads and collapsing into UMI-guided consensus sequences were performed with migec v1.2.7. Using mixcr v2.1.11, UMI consensuses were aligned to TRA and TRB V and J templates and then assembled into clonotypes. A clonotype was counted as expanded or contracted only when both edgeR and NoisET called the clonotype significant, with the noise models trained on biological replicates. For edgeR calls, the cutoffs were a false discovery rate-adjusted p below 0.01 and a log2 fold-change threshold of 1. As an exploratory analysis of dynamics, PCA with hierarchical clustering was applied to max-normalized trajectories of the 1000 most abundant clonotypes. Each responding clone was given a CD4 or CD8 phenotype based on the CD4+ and CD8+ repertoires, which had been sequenced separately. TCRdb itself trimmed the public reads at Q25 with fastp, ran MiXCR and retained productive beta chains. CDR3 protein duplicates are merged, each entry listing the most common genes and DNA. The V and J calls reflect TCRdb's pipeline rather than the authors' work. For this sample the table gives under 300,000 distinct CDR3 sequences, of which about a sixth were detected only once. 3.5% of the sample is in the top ten clones.

These data originate in a study of T-cell memory formation after mild COVID-19 (TCRdb year 2021). Study-level background: TCR sequence clusters from the two donors were found to be largely donor specific. In a couple of donors, T-cell clones that expanded and contracted after mild COVID-19 were followed by sequencing TCRalpha and TCRbeta repertoires longitudinally. Two young, previously healthy adult volunteers, one female and one male, were included in the cohort. Broad study findings and their caveats: The study included only a couple of mild cases, and larger cohorts that include severe cases with pre-infection samples were judged to be necessary. The detection of some responding clones in pre-infection memory suggests that pre-existing cross-reactive memory T cells joined the SARS-CoV-2 response. Contracting CD4+ clones were found mainly in CM and EM memory subsets, while CD8+ clones were enriched in EMRA. SARS-CoV-2 specificity was not confirmed for the second-wave clones peaking on day 37. Clones that contracted from day 15 to 85 showed balanced CD4/CD8 phenotypes, whereas a second wave of clones that expanded from day 15 to 37 leaned towards CD4+.

The chain uses TRBV7-9 and TRBJ2-3, and the D gene may be TRBD2, 6 bases matching. Sequencing was carried out using PBMCs or a T cell subset sorted from them (not recorded which). The sequence derives from a young man who had mild COVID-19 (a few samples of this study predate the infection). The sample titles of this study are shuffled in the database, so cell type and time point are left out; the donor was told from shared clones. The CDR3 protein is CASSFTGETDTQYF. In nucleotide form, the sequence is TGTGCCAGCAGCTTCACGGGAGAGACAGATACGCAGTATTTT.